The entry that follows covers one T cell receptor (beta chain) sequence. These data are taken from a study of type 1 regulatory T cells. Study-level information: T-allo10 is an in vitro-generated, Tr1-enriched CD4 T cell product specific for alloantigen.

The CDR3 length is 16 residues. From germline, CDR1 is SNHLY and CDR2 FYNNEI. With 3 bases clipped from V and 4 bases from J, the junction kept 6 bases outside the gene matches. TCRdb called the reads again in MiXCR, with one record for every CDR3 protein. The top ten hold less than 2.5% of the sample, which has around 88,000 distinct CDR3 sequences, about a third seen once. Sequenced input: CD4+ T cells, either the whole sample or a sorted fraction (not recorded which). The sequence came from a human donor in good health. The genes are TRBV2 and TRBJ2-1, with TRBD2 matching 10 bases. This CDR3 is CASSDAGLATYNEQFF. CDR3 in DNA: TGTGCCAGCAGTGACGCGGGACTAGCGACATACAATGAGCAGTTCTTC.